These T cell receptor beta chains were read from a single sample in a study of blood T cell repertoires in COVID-19. Sequencing used immunoSEQ multiplex PCR; TCRdb keeps in-frame clones, though not all of them. This table has fewer than 95,000 clones, 75% to 95% appearing once. Sequencing was done on a sample of peripheral blood. The source is a woman older than 75 with acute or convalescent COVID-19. CDR3s include the opening cysteine and the closing phenylalanine or tryptophan.

J gene | V gene | CDR3 protein
TRBJ1-4 | TRBV7-2 | CASSSREGATNEKLFF
TRBJ1-1 | TRBV3-1/TRBV3-2 | CASSQRQANTEAFF
TRBJ2-1 | TRBV2 | CASRGGLAGGHEQFF
TRBJ2-2 | TRBV19 | CASSTGQARTGELFF
TRBJ1-2 | TRBV4-2 | CASSQEPGRVYGYTF
TRBJ2-1 | TRBV2 | CASSERGSYNEQFF
TRBJ2-5 | TRBV5-1 | CASSLGQKETQYF
TRBJ2-5 | TRBV7-9 | CASSLGSTSGSSETQYF
TRBJ2-2 | TRBV7-3 | CASSLAAANTGELFF
TRBJ2-1 | TRBV24-1 | CATSDSGLADYNEQFF
TRBJ1-2 | TRBV12-3/TRBV12-4 | CASSHRGKGYTF
TRBJ1-1 | TRBV3-1/TRBV3-2 | CASSQVGNTEAFF
TRBJ2-3 | TRBV6-1 | CASSASSGGTSDTQYF
TRBJ2-5 | TRBV10-3 | CAISLRGAGAQETQYF
TRBJ1-6 | TRBV5-1 | CASSWSPGQLNSPLHF